This T cell receptor beta chain came from a study of blood T cell repertoires in COVID-19. Background on the study: The study drew acute and convalescent COVID-19 samples from the United States, Italy and Spain.

Across about two dozen US areas, participants ranged in age from 18 to 89 years. Resolution of symptoms, clearance, or two negative PCRs was present in recovered Cohort 3 donors. CDR3 size: 15 residues. Per the germline V gene, CDR1 is KGHSH and CDR2 is LQKENI. V lost 3 bases, J lost 3 bases, and 11 bases lay in between. The assay was immunoSEQ multiplex PCR, and TCRdb's table has in-frame clones only and misses some. The table has about 260,000 clones, 86% seen once. The chain combines TRBV18 with TRBJ2-2; maybe TRBD1 (6 bases). The TCR sequence derives from a woman aged 50 to 60 who had recovered from COVID-19. The sequenced sample consisted of PBMCs or T cells enriched from blood (not recorded which). In nucleotides, the CDR3 is TGTGCCAGCTCACCCCAGCCAGGGGACACCGGGGAGCTGTTTTTT. It codes for CASSPQPGDTGELFF.